One and the same sample provided the 9 T cell receptor beta chains below, sequenced in a study of OX40 agonist ivuxolimab in advanced cancers. Profiling relied on immunoSEQ multiplex PCR, and the TCRdb table lists in-frame clones only, not all of them. The table includes about 29,000 clones, 82% detected once. The specimen comprised CD4+ or CD8+ T cells sorted from blood, sampled in a trial of the OX40 agonist ivuxolimab. Receptors were obtained from an adult with an advanced solid tumor such as melanoma, head and neck, liver or kidney cancer.

J is TRBJ2-7 and V is TRBV5-3; D gene ambiguous. TRBV5-3 has ORF status, its function being uncertain. The length of the CDR3 is 14 residues. V was cut by 1 base and J by 0 bases, with 8 bases left in between. Written as DNA, the CDR3 is TGTGCCAGAAGCTTGAGGCACCACTCCTACGAGCAGTACTTC. It translates to CARSLRHHSYEQYF.

The gene calls are TRBV27 and TRBJ2-7; 8 positions match TRBD1. The CDR3 consists of 17 residues. With V trimmed by 0 bases and J by 3 bases, 10 bases remained unmatched. Germline V gene data show CDR1 as MNHEY and CDR2 as SMNVEV (reference sequence). CDR3: CASSLSIRRGHFYEQYF. CDR3 bases: TGTGCCAGCAGTTTATCGATCCGCAGGGGGCATTTCTACGAGCAGTACTTC.

The genes are TRBV27 and TRBJ2-2, with 9 bases that match TRBD1. V gave up 6 bases and J gave up 4 bases; unmatched junction bases: 3. Germline CDR1 MNHEY, CDR2 SMNVEV (reference sequence). This CDR3 spans 14 amino acids. The CDR3 DNA reads TGTGCCAGCAGCTTGGGACAGGGCACCGGGGAGCTGTTTTTT. This translates into CASSLGQGTGELFF.

Only a few counts were recorded for this clone. The chain couples TRBV4-1 to TRBJ2-5; 7 bases fit TRBD2. Looked up from germline, CDR1 is MGHRA and CDR2 is YSYEKL. J lost 5 bases, V lost 1 base, and 10 bases had no gene match. CDR3 length: 16 amino acids. The CDR3 here is CASSQVPRTSGETQYF. The CDR3 coding sequence is TGCGCCAGCAGCCAAGTTCCTCGGACTAGTGGGGAGACCCAGTACTTC.

The CDR3 is CASRSVSGGFTEAFF. As DNA, the CDR3 is TGTGCCAGCAGATCAGTCTCCGGGGGGTTCACTGAAGCTTTCTTT. V gene TRBV7-8 combines with J gene TRBJ1-1; D may be TRBD1 (5 bases). Trimming cost V 6 bases and J 4 bases, with 18 bases left between them. The CDR3 is made up of 15 amino acids. CDR1 and CDR2 (germline): SGHVS, FQNEAQ.

This rearrangement joins TRBV4-1 to TRBJ1-3, with a weak D call TRBD1 (5 bases). Germline V CDR1 and CDR2: MGHRA, YSYEKL. Trimming shortened V by 1 base and J by 0 bases, and 10 bases separated the two germline ends. The CDR3 spans 16 residues. The CDR3 nucleotides are TGCGCCAGCAGCCAAGGTCCAGGGAGCTCTGGAAACACCATATATTTT. Encoded protein: CASSQGPGSSGNTIYF.

The chain carries TRBV30 and TRBJ2-7; a weak D match, TRBD1 (5 bases). The V gene lost 0 bases and the J gene lost 5 bases, with 11 bases spanning the gap. Germline-derived CDR1 and CDR2 are GTSNPN and SVGIG (reference sequence). CDR3 size: 13 residues. CDR3 coding DNA: TGTGCCTGGAGTGTCTACGAAGGGGACGAGCAGTACTTC. This gives the protein CAWSVYEGDEQYF.

This clone was seen only a few times. This sequence joins TRBV19 and TRBJ1-5; D is perhaps TRBD1 (5 bases). This CDR3 has 15 amino acids. V was clipped by 7 bases and J by 6 bases, with 19 bases between them. CDR1 and CDR2 (germline): LNHDA, SQIVND (reference sequence). The CDR3 region is CASTPDSGSRQPQHF. CDR3 coding DNA: TGTGCCAGTACCCCCGACAGCGGGTCTCGTCAGCCCCAGCATTTT.

The chain joins TRBV27 to TRBJ2-5, with D perhaps TRBD1 or TRBD2 (5 bases each). There are 12 residues in the CDR3. Germline V gene data show CDR1 as MNHEY and CDR2 as SMNVEV (reference sequence). V lost 6 bases, J lost 7 bases, and 12 bases lay in between. The CDR3 loop is CASSYGTGTQYF. CDR3 DNA: TGTGCCAGCAGCTATGGGACGGGGACCCAGTACTTC.